This is a list of T cell receptor beta chains from one sample in a study of human T cells and chemical hapten exposure. TCRdb called the 5' RACE reads again in MiXCR, with one record for every CDR3 protein. The sample has about 140,000 distinct CDR3 sequences, 3.5% to 5% seen once. The receptors shown here come from a female donor in good health. Each CDR3 is given with its conserved first and last residue. The size field is filled for only some rows; it gives once, few, many or a size class.

TRBV6-5	many	CASSYAQGAYEQYF
TRBV10-3	many	CAISESSGRPGKAFF
TRBV20-1	many	CSALDRAGNEQFF
TRBV29-1	many	CSVVESSGYTF
TRBV20-1	many	CSARDGLGRSTQYF
TRBV20-1	many	CSAREGIDQPQHF
TRBV7-9	many	CASSLEGWQGVNYGYTF
TRBV29-1	many	CSARPDSHEQYF
TRBV7-2	few	CASSSRTGTGDSRGEKLFF
TRBV18	few	CASSPPTWGNEQYF
TRBV6-6	many	CASSYWSGGTANEKLFF
TRBV9	many	CASSDSGASTDTQYF
TRBV6-5	many	CASRDGYRQYF
TRBV12-3/TRBV12-4	-	CASSLALQGPRYSYEQYF
TRBV5-1	many	CASSLAGEMNTEAFF
TRBV28	-	CASSADKERNQPQHF
TRBV6-6	many	CASSYEAEKLFF
TRBV20-1	many	CSARYSPLDTQYF
TRBV7-2	few	CASSLGGQGLGETQYF
TRBV10-3	many	CATARQTGSSGANVLTF
TRBV12-3/TRBV12-4	-	CASSLGREAFF
TRBV5-1	many	CASSTGLAGGPADTQYF
TRBV12-3/TRBV12-4	many	CASSLGPGQGDEKLFF
TRBV27	many	CASSPSRLHDYEQYF
TRBV29-1	many	CSVASTQSYEQYF
TRBV5-4	few	CASSTGLGRYSTDTQYF
TRBV4-3	-	CASSQRSKGYSYNEQFF
TRBV20-1	few	CSASGGGYTDTQYF
TRBV10-3	many	CAIRVQGSSTDTQYF
TRBV20-1	many	CSARRGVGTEAFF
TRBV7-2	many	CASSSRISINTEAFF
TRBV28	many	CAIAISLTSTDTQYF
TRBV7-2	-	CASSSTSGPYNEQFF
TRBV7-9	many	CASSFLGLADSYNEQFF
TRBV11-2	many	CASSLDRVGGTEAFF
TRBV5-1	few	CASSSTGSHYGYTF
TRBV11-2	many	CASSLAGSPHF
TRBV29-1	many	CSVEFGGSYNEQFF
TRBV7-2	many	CASSLSHSYNEQFF
TRBV12-3/TRBV12-4	many	CASALRGVGNQPQHF
TRBV7-9	many	CASSLPTSEQYF